This T cell receptor (beta chain) appears in the sequencing data of a study of T cell clonality in common variable immunodeficiency. This clone was seen many times. The antigen is not known. The read halts 3 residues ahead of the CDR3 end, with the missing end drawn from the germline J gene. Study observations and caveats: Compared with controls, CVID subjects had fewer shared TCRbeta clones. Compared with healthy controls, CVID subjects showed increased TCRbeta clonality, mostly in about a third.

Data came from immunoSEQ multiplex PCR; TCRdb stores just in-frame clones and leaves some out. This table holds about 52,000 clones with no singletons; the top ten claim about 2%. Trimming took 0 bases from V and 5 from J; bases not matched to a gene: 7. This CDR3 has 16 amino acids. In germline, CDR1 is MNHNS, CDR2 SASEGT. The receptor comes from a person aged 18 to 70 in good health. The V call is TRBV6-1, the J call TRBJ2-5; 9 bases agree with TRBD2. Sequenced input: peripheral blood mononuclear cells. The CDR3 spells CASSEALAGVLETQYF. The DNA read from the CDR3 is TGTGCCAGCAGTGAAGCCTTAGCGGGAGTATTGGAGACC.